This entry concerns a single TCR beta chain. The target antigen is unknown. Whereas donors were nominally healthy upon sampling, unrecorded immune exposures were probable. The sample belongs to a study of cytomegalovirus exposure and HLA in healthy donors. Notes on the study in general: Three CMV-associated chains were confirmed in vitro to be specific for CMV antigens. Reportedly, a later analysis found an Asian-associated ancestry cluster had fewer N-insertions than the approximately 670-donor mean. Productive rates of about 90% or about 30% were seen for most TCR beta V segments in an earlier analysis.

PCR was performed using 60 Vbeta and 13 Jbeta primers. The table came from immunoSEQ multiplex PCR; TCRdb's copy has only in-frame clones and leaves some out. Its listing shows about 130,000 clones. V lost 8 bases to trimming and J lost 0 bases, with 11 bases between them. The CDR3 contains 15 residues. Germline V gene lookup returns CDR1 MNHNS and CDR2 SASEGT. The chain has TRBV6-1 and TRBJ2-6; D is unclear. The sequenced sample was PBMCs. The receptor was derived from a middle-aged woman in good health and CMV-seropositive. The CDR3, as DNA: TGTGCCAGCGGTAAAGAGAGCTCTGGGGCCAACGTCCTGACTTTC. This translates into CASGKESSGANVLTF.